The 12 T cell receptor beta chains below come from one sample, sequenced in a study of T-cell memory formation after mild COVID-19. Using its own MiXCR run on the 5' RACE reads, TCRdb lists one record per CDR3 protein. The sample gives approximately 190,000 distinct CDR3 sequences, around 19% of which show up once; approximately 2.4% is in the top ten. Input material: PBMCs or a T cell subset sorted from them (not recorded which). These receptors all stem from an adult woman who had mild COVID-19 (a few samples of this study predate the infection). Cell type and time point are not known.

This clonotype was observed many times. The V call is TRBV12-3 or TRBV12-4, the J call TRBJ2-7, with D possibly TRBD2 on 5 matching bases. V was clipped by 2 bases and J by 4 bases, with 6 bases between them. The CDR3 has 12 residues. The CDR3, as DNA: TGTGCCAGCAGTTTATCGGGGTACGAGCAGTACTTC. Translating gives CASSLSGYEQYF.

This clonotype has a handful of counts. The rearrangement joins TRBV29-1 to TRBJ2-3; D perhaps matches TRBD2 (7 bases). Germline V gene sequence: CDR1 SQVTM, CDR2 ANQGSEA. The V end was cut by 8 bases, the J end by 2 bases, with 17 bases between. This CDR3 spans 14 amino acids. The CDR3 coding sequence is TGCAGCATTTGCGTCCGGGGGGCCACAGATACGCAGTATTTT. This gives the protein CSICVRGATDTQYF.

This clonotype was detected only a few times. V is TRBV20-1 and J is TRBJ1-3; D remains ambiguous. Trimming cost V 2 bases and J 0 bases, with 17 bases left between them. Germline CDR1 is DFQATT and CDR2 is SNEGSKA (reference sequence). The CDR3 is 17 amino acids. The CDR3: CSARPRIWGVSGNTIYF. CDR3 nucleotide sequence: TGCAGTGCTAGACCACGAATCTGGGGAGTCTCTGGAAACACCATATATTTT.

This clonotype was observed many times. V usage is TRBV5-1 and J usage is TRBJ1-2; D is uncertain. Germline V gene lookup returns CDR1 SGHRS and CDR2 YFSETQ. CDR3 length: 15 residues. V gave up 5 bases and J gave up 7 bases, with 21 bases separating them. The CDR3 reads CASSHSRAAEGGYTF. The CDR3 DNA is TGCGCCAGCAGTCACTCTCGGGCCGCCGAGGGTGGCTACACCTTC.

The V call is TRBV12-3 or TRBV12-4, the J call TRBJ1-6; tentatively, D is TRBD1 (6 bases). The V end was cut by 8 bases, the J end by 11 bases, with 22 bases between. The CDR3 covers 15 residues. The CDR3 region has the DNA TGTGCCAGCGTGTTGGGCGGGGGGCCATACACACCCCTCCACTTT. This sequence encodes CASVLGGGPYTPLHF.

The CDR3 loop reads CSVGGGAFQPQHF. Written as DNA, the CDR3 is TGCAGCGTTGGGGGGGGCGCTTTTCAGCCCCAGCATTTT. V usage is TRBV29-1 and J usage is TRBJ1-5, with D maybe TRBD1 (6 bases). V was clipped by 4 bases and J by 6 bases, with 13 bases between them. This CDR3 has 13 amino acids. Germline CDR1 reads SQVTM; CDR2 reads ANQGSEA.

This clonotype was found many times. J is TRBJ2-5 and V is TRBV5-1, with TRBD2 identical over 7 bases. The CDR3 contains 14 residues. The trim removed 1 base at V and 1 base at J, leaving 1 base unmatched. Germline CDR1 reads SGHRS; CDR2 reads YFSETQ. For the CDR3, the DNA is TGCGCCAGCAGCTTGACGGGGGGCCAAGAGACCCAGTACTTC. This codes for CASSLTGGQETQYF. Using reference TRBV5-1 and TRBJ2-5 for the parts outside the CDR3, the full variable domain is KAGVTQTPRYLIKTRGQQVTLSCSPISGHRSVSWYQQTPGQGLQFLFEYFSETQRNKGNFPGRFSGRQFSNSRSEMNVSTLELGDSALYLCASSLTGGQETQYFGPGTRLLVL.

This clonotype was detected only a few times. This chain joins TRBV18 and TRBJ1-5; D may be TRBD1 (5 bases). The V end lost 5 bases, the J end lost 6 bases, and 14 bases lay between the germline ends. Germline V gene lookup returns CDR1 KGHSH and CDR2 LQKENI. This CDR3 has 14 amino acids. In DNA, the CDR3 is TGTGCCAGCTCATCATCGACAGAAGTTCAGCCCCAGCATTTT. Protein product: CASSSSTEVQPQHF.

This clonotype was seen more than once but under ten times. V usage is TRBV28 and J usage is TRBJ2-7, with 10 bases fitting TRBD2. J gave up 4 bases and V 7 bases, and 7 bases lay outside the gene matches. Germline assignment: CDR1 MDHEN and CDR2 SYDVKM. The CDR3 is made up of 14 amino acids. This chain's CDR3 is CASTRSGGAYEQYF. Written as DNA, the CDR3 is TGTGCCAGCACGCGCAGCGGGGGGGCATACGAGCAGTACTTC.

A few counts support this clonotype. The rearrangement joins TRBV10-3 to TRBJ2-7; D gene ambiguous. Germline V lookup: CDR1 ENHRY, CDR2 SYGVKD. CDR3 length: 12 residues. V dropped 3 bases and J dropped 4 bases, with 7 bases sitting between them. The CDR3 sequence: CAISDFPYEQYF. The CDR3 nucleotides are TGTGCCATCAGTGACTTCCCATACGAGCAGTACTTC.

The chain employs TRBV9 and TRBJ1-1, with 8 bases lining up with TRBD1. This CDR3 is 14 amino acids long. V was pared by 3 bases and J by 4 bases, with 5 bases of the junction left unmatched. Germline assignment: CDR1 SGDLS and CDR2 YYNGEE. The CDR3 nucleotides are TGTGCCAGCAGCGCCTCAGGGGGCGTCACTGAAGCTTTCTTT. Encoded protein: CASSASGGVTEAFF.

This clonotype was picked up many times. The V call is TRBV5-1, the J call TRBJ2-7, with 10 bases identical to TRBD1. In germline, CDR1 is SGHRS, CDR2 YFSETQ. With 0 bases clipped from V and 6 bases from J, the junction kept 6 bases outside the gene matches. The CDR3 covers 15 residues. DNA for the CDR3: TGCGCCAGCAGCTTGGGGGGACAGGGGAGGCCCGAGCAGTACTTC. It yields the protein CASSLGGQGRPEQYF.